The clone carrying this T cell receptor (beta chain) was observed many times. Its antigen is not known. Uncontrolled infection, other autoimmune disease, pregnancy or lactation excluded patients. PBMCs were derived from around 10 ml fresh peripheral blood. This CDR3 comprises 14 residues. CDR1 and CDR2 (germline): DFQATT, SNEGSKA (reference sequence). The germline V and J ends were trimmed by 0 bases and 2 bases, with 10 bases remaining between them. The sample belongs to a study of T cells in Graves' hyperthyroidism and ophthalmopathy. Study outcomes and limitations: Expanded thyroid clonotypes (above 0.001) were mostly also found in blood.

The source material, RNA transcripts, was used to amplify TCR beta CDR3 regions. HTBI primers drove first-round RT-PCR of the TCR CDR3. MiXCR was run by TCRdb on the multiplex PCR reads, yielding one entry per CDR3 protein. This table holds approximately 610,000 distinct CDR3 sequences, about 15% found once. This sequence was found in a woman in her thirties or forties with Graves' ophthalmopathy. The material sequenced was blood. The chain couples TRBV20-1 to TRBJ1-1; unclear D gene. The CDR3 DNA follows: TGCAGTGCTAGAGAACCGAAGGTCAACACTGAAGCTTTCTTT. It encodes CSAREPKVNTEAFF.